This TCR beta chain was retrieved from a study of T-cell reconstitution after alpha-beta-depleted transplantation in children. The study, taken as a whole, reports: About two months after transplant, alpha-beta T cells reportedly came from several hundred expanded graft clones. For some patients, TCRbeta diversity was high at day 60 because of recipient T cells and thymic progenitors that survived.

Per the germline V gene, CDR1 is DFQATT and CDR2 is SNEGSKA (reference sequence). This CDR3 has 15 residues. V shed 0 bases, J shed 0 bases, and the junction held 1 base outside the gene matches. This clonotype has only a few counts. The antigen remains unidentified. Unique molecular identifiers tagged the TCRbeta library. TCRdb independently ran MiXCR on the PCR reads; one entry per CDR3 protein. Here the sample spans about 400,000 distinct CDR3 sequences, 15% to 20% being singletons. The sample consisted of PBMCs, mostly from graft donor cells, taken 360 days after TCRalphabeta/CD19-depleted stem cell transplant. The sequence derives from a boy in the first two years of life who had a stem cell transplant for Wiskott-Aldrich syndrome, so the T cells may come from the graft donor. The chain combines TRBV20-1 with TRBJ2-1; 8 nucleotides match TRBD2. The CDR3 loop reads CSARELAASYNEQFF. Written as DNA, the CDR3 is TGCAGTGCTAGAGAACTAGCGGCCTCCTACAATGAGCAGTTCTTC.